This T cell receptor beta chain emerged from a study of CD8+ T cells in alopecia areata. Study overall: Tofacitinib dosing lasted 6 to 18 months, which was then followed by 6 months off drug.

Investigators isolated RNA and reverse transcribed it into cDNA to act as the sequencing template. Generated by immunoSEQ multiplex PCR, the TCRdb table keeps only in-frame clones and is missing some. In the table there are around 100,000 clones, more than 75% of which are singletons. As concerns this clone: Its target is not known.

Findings and caveats of the study: Sequencing of scalp tissue also captures the resident alphabeta T cells of normal skin. Possibly as an HLA-related effect, TCR sharing across patients appeared less clear than in mice.

This CDR3 comprises 13 residues. CDR1 SGHNT and CDR2 YYREEE come from the germline V gene (reference sequence). After removal of 4 bases from V and 16 bases from J, the junction contained 8 bases not matched to a gene. As for treatment: oral pan-JAK inhibitor, 5-10 mg twice daily. Source: CD8+ T cells sorted from blood, taken at approximately week 34, from a patient treated with tofacitinib. The V and J genes are TRBV5-4 and TRBJ2-1; 13 nucleotides align to TRBD2. This receptor was obtained from a human donor with alopecia areata. The CDR3 DNA is TGTGCCAGCAGCGGACTAGCGGGAGCTGTTTTTTTCTTC. As protein: CASSGLAGAVFFF. The whole variable domain, remainder taken from reference TRBV5-4 and TRBJ2-1, is ETGVTQSPTHLIKTRGQQVTLRCSSQSGHNTVSWYQQALGQGPQFIFQYYREEENGRGNFPPRFSGLQFPNYSSELNVNALELDDSALYLCASSGLAGAVFFFGPGTRLTVL.